These T cell receptor beta chains were read from a single sample in a study of regulatory T cells in long-lasting Graves disease. TCRdb itself ran the multiplex PCR reads through MiXCR, one entry per CDR3 protein. This sample yields under 450,000 distinct CDR3 sequences, of which more than 20% are seen a single time; 25% to 35% belongs to the top ten. Material: peripheral blood mononuclear cells (PBMCs), obtained when the disease was refractory, from a patient treated with antithyroid drugs. Receptors were obtained from a woman aged 35 to 49 with Graves disease. CDR3s include the opening cysteine and the closing phenylalanine or tryptophan. The order of the fields is CDR3 DNA, CDR3 protein, J gene, D gene, V gene, clone size. A D gene is named only where the DNA matches it firmly. Expanded clones get a size class; other rows say once, few or many, or leave the size out.

TGTGCCAGCAGAAAGGGGACTAGCGGGAGAGGTGGGGCCAACGTCCTGACTTTC CASRKGTSGRGGANVLTF TRBJ2-6 TRBD2 TRBV2 .
TGTGCCAGCAGTTACCTGGGGGGAGTCGGCAATCAGCCCCAGCATTTT CASSYLGGVGNQPQHF TRBJ1-5 . TRBV6-9 .
TGCAGTGCCAGGACGGGGTCCTACGAGCAGTACTTC CSARTGSYEQYF TRBJ2-7 . TRBV20-1 few
TGCGCCAGCAGCCAAGTGGGTAGCAGAACCTACGAGCAGTACTTC CASSQVGSRTYEQYF TRBJ2-7 . TRBV4-1 .
TGTGCCAGCAGCCCACTCGGGGGCGCGGATCAGCCCCAGCATTTT CASSPLGGADQPQHF TRBJ1-5 . TRBV6-2/TRBV6-3 few
TGCAGCGTCCGTCCGGGGGCAGGTGGCACTGAAGCTTTCTTT CSVRPGAGGTEAFF TRBJ1-1 . TRBV29-1 .
TGTGCCAGCAGTTTCGGCGGGGTTCGCAATGAGCAGTTCTTC CASSFGGVRNEQFF TRBJ2-1 . TRBV27 .
TGTGCCAGCAGCTCAGGGGATCTAGCGGCCTACGAGCAGTACTTC CASSSGDLAAYEQYF TRBJ2-7 . TRBV7-9 few
TGTGCCAGCAGCTCCTCCGGGACACCGAGCTCCTATAATTCACCCCTCCACTTT CASSSSGTPSSYNSPLHF TRBJ1-6 . TRBV11-2 many
TGCAGTGCTAGAAGCTACGGACAGGACCCAAATCAGCCCCAGCATTTT CSARSYGQDPNQPQHF TRBJ1-5 TRBD1 TRBV20-1 .
TGTGCCAGCAGTTTTGTACGGGACGGAGAGACCCAGTACTTC CASSFVRDGETQYF TRBJ2-5 . TRBV27 few
TGTGCCAGCGGCAGAAACTATGGCTACACCTTC CASGRNYGYTF TRBJ1-2 . TRBV28 .
TGCAGTGCTCAGACGACTAGTAAGAAGCCAGATACGCAGTATTTT CSAQTTSKKPDTQYF TRBJ2-3 . TRBV20-1 .
TGTGCCAGCTGGACAGGGGGAATCGGCGAGCAGTACTTC CASWTGGIGEQYF TRBJ2-7 TRBD1 TRBV25-1 .
TGTGCCAGCAGCTTGGACCGGACTAGCAGAAGCTCCTACGAGCAGTACTTC CASSLDRTSRSSYEQYF TRBJ2-7 TRBD2 TRBV5-4 once
TGTGCCAGCAGCCCCGGCGCGTTCTCGGAGACCCAGTACTTC CASSPGAFSETQYF TRBJ2-5 . TRBV7-2 .
TGTGCCAGCACCGATGCCGGGGTACTCAATCAGCCCCAGCATTTT CASTDAGVLNQPQHF TRBJ1-5 . TRBV28 many
TGTGCCAGCAGCTCTTACGGGGGGAGAAACACCATATATTTT CASSSYGGRNTIYF TRBJ1-3 . TRBV11-2 once
TGCAGTCTAAGGAGCGGACAAGGCATCTACGAGCAGTACTTC CSLRSGQGIYEQYF TRBJ2-7 . TRBV20-1 few
TGTGCCAGCAGCGTTGGTAGGGCGGAACCGAACACCGGGGAGCTGTTTTTT CASSVGRAEPNTGELFF TRBJ2-2 . TRBV9 few
TGTGCCACGTCCCCGAAGGGAGCGGGAGGAGGATACGAGCAGTACTTC CATSPKGAGGGYEQYF TRBJ2-7 TRBD2 TRBV2 many
TGCAGCGTTTCCAATGTACTAGCGGGGAAATACGAGCAGTACTTC CSVSNVLAGKYEQYF TRBJ2-7 TRBD2 TRBV29-1 .
TGTGCCAGCGGCAGGACTAGCGGGAACCACGAGCAGTACTTC CASGRTSGNHEQYF TRBJ2-7 TRBD2 TRBV11-2 many
TGTGCCACCAGTGAAGCAAGGACCGGGGAGCTGTTTTTT CATSEARTGELFF TRBJ2-2 . TRBV24-1 .
TGTGCCAGCAGCCCGAGCGAGAACTATGGCTACACCTTC CASSPSENYGYTF TRBJ1-2 . TRBV7-9 many
TGTGCCAGCAGTCAACAGACCGTTGGCAATCAGCCCCAGCATTTT CASSQQTVGNQPQHF TRBJ1-5 . TRBV28 many
TGTGCCAGCAGCCAAGACCTAGCGGCGCCCTACAATGAGCAGTTCTTC CASSQDLAAPYNEQFF TRBJ2-1 TRBD2 TRBV3-1 .
TGTGCCAGCAGTTACCCGAACGCCGGACAGGGCTACGAGCAGTACTTC CASSYPNAGQGYEQYF TRBJ2-7 TRBD1 TRBV6-5 many
TGTGCCAGCAGTCAGGATTCGAACACTGAAGCTTTCTTT CASSQDSNTEAFF TRBJ1-1 . TRBV2 many
TGTGCCAGCAGCTCACTAACACTAAAAGAGACCCAGTACTTC CASSSLTLKETQYF TRBJ2-5 . TRBV11-2 many
TGTGCCAGCAGTTCCCCCGGCTGGGGACGAAGGGATCACGGGGAGCTGTTTTTT CASSSPGWGRRDHGELFF TRBJ2-2 . TRBV6-5 many
TGTGCCAGCGGCCAGGGGCCCGACTTC CASGQGPDF TRBJ2-7 . TRBV28 .
TGTGCCAGCAGTGAGGGTACTGGGGCCAACGTCCTGACTTTC CASSEGTGANVLTF TRBJ2-6 . TRBV25-1 many
TGTGCCAGCAGCCACGGCTCAGCGAACACCGGGGAGCTGTTTTTT CASSHGSANTGELFF TRBJ2-2 . TRBV11-2 many
TGTGCCAGCAGCTTGGAGGGGTCGTGGCCCTACGAGCAGTACTTC CASSLEGSWPYEQYF TRBJ2-7 . TRBV5-6 .
TGTGCCAGCAGCTTAGGGCCTAGCGGAACCTACGAGCAGTACTTC CASSLGPSGTYEQYF TRBJ2-7 TRBD2 TRBV7-3 few
TGTGCCAGTTTGGACGGGGGAGTAGACAATTCACCCCTCCACTTT CASLDGGVDNSPLHF TRBJ1-6 . TRBV28 many
TGTGCCAGCAGCCCGCCGGGACTAGCGGGAGTTGGCGAGCAGTACTTC CASSPPGLAGVGEQYF TRBJ2-7 TRBD2 TRBV7-2 many
TGCGCCAGCAGCTTGGTTTCGGGACAGAAGGTCGAGCAGTACTTC CASSLVSGQKVEQYF TRBJ2-7 TRBD1 TRBV5-1 .
TGCGCCAGCAGCCAAGGAGGGGGTAGGGAACTTCAGCCCCAGCATTTT CASSQGGGRELQPQHF TRBJ1-5 . TRBV4-1 .
TGTGCCAGTGTGGGGACAGGCGAAACCTGCGAGCAGTACTTC CASVGTGETCEQYF TRBJ2-7 TRBD1 TRBV7-9 few
TGTGCCAGCACTCACGCTTACGCAGGGCAAGAGACCCAGTACTTC CASTHAYAGQETQYF TRBJ2-5 . TRBV6-1 many
TGTGCCATTAGGACAGGGGATCACGAGCAGTACTTC CAIRTGDHEQYF TRBJ2-7 TRBD1 TRBV10-3 .
TGTGCCAGCAGCTTCTCGCGAGGACCCTACGAGCAGTACTTC CASSFSRGPYEQYF TRBJ2-7 . TRBV28 many
TGTGCCAGCAGTGAACTAGCGGGAGGCACCGGGGAGCTGTTTTTT CASSELAGGTGELFF TRBJ2-2 TRBD2 TRBV6-1 many
TGTGCCAGCGGGACTAGCGGGAAACTCCCCCACGAGCAGTACTTC CASGTSGKLPHEQYF TRBJ2-7 TRBD2 TRBV2 many
TGTGCCATCAGTGACCCGACAGGGGGCTACGAGCAGTACTTC CAISDPTGGYEQYF TRBJ2-7 TRBD1 TRBV10-3 .
TGTGCCAGTAGTATACTTCGGGGTCACGAGCAGTACTTC CASSILRGHEQYF TRBJ2-7 . TRBV19 .
TGTGCCAGCAGTCTTCAGTACTCTGGAAACACCATATATTTT CASSLQYSGNTIYF TRBJ1-3 . TRBV28 many
TGTGCCATTTCGACGGCGGGGGAGACCCAGTACTTC CAISTAGETQYF TRBJ2-5 . TRBV6-2/TRBV6-3 .
TGCAGTGCTAGAAGGGCGGCTGAAGCTTTCTTT CSARRAAEAFF TRBJ1-1 . TRBV20-1 .
TGTGCCAGCAGTGACCACTACAGGGCCCCCTCCTACAATGAGCAGTTCTTC CASSDHYRAPSYNEQFF TRBJ2-1 . TRBV6-2/TRBV6-3 once